This passage covers 8 T cell receptor beta chains from one sample sequenced in a study of blood T cell repertoires in COVID-19. Method: immunoSEQ multiplex PCR; TCRdb's copy keeps in-frame clones and lacks some. The sample lists some 60,000 clones, around 86% occurring once. The sequenced sample was peripheral blood. These receptors were taken from a woman older than 75 with acute or convalescent COVID-19.

This chain joins TRBV3-1 (or the pseudogene TRBV3-2) and TRBJ2-3, with 11 nucleotides matching TRBD2. This CDR3 contains 15 residues. Germline CDR1 and CDR2: LGHDT and YNNKEL (reference sequence). J gave up 4 bases and V 3 bases, and 3 bases lay outside the gene matches. CDR3 amino acids: CASSHSGGAADTQYF. CDR3 sequence (DNA): TGTGCCAGCAGCCATAGCGGGGGGGCGGCAGATACGCAGTATTTT.

This chain links TRBV4-2 with TRBJ2-1; 7 positions agree with TRBD1. Germline V gene sequence: CDR1 LGHNA, CDR2 YNFKEQ. The ends lost 3 bases at V and 7 bases at J; junction bases unmatched: 6. The CDR3 covers 14 residues. CDR3 in amino acids: CASSQKTGKNEQFF. CDR3 in DNA: TGTGCCAGCAGCCAGAAGACAGGGAAGAATGAGCAGTTCTTC.

The chain recombines TRBV10-3 with TRBJ1-4, with 7 bases identical to TRBD1. This CDR3 has 14 residues. The trim removed 6 bases at V and 0 bases at J, leaving 1 base unmatched. Germline V gene sequence: CDR1 ENHRY, CDR2 SYGVKD. CDR3 sequence reads: CAIRGTATNEKLFF. The CDR3 DNA sequence: TGTGCCATCAGGGGGACAGCAACTAATGAAAAACTGTTTTTT.

The rearrangement links TRBV4-1 to TRBJ2-3; 12 nucleotides agree with TRBD2. This CDR3 region has 16 residues. The V and J ends lost 5 bases and 4 bases, in that order; junction bases with no gene match: 7. CDR1 is MGHRA and CDR2 is YSYEKL in the germline V gene. CDR3 DNA sequence: TGCGCCAGCAGCGGATCGACTAGCGGGGGCTCAGATACGCAGTATTTT. Translation gives CASSGSTSGGSDTQYF.

This chain connects TRBV7-8 to TRBJ1-2, with 7 bases lining up with TRBD1. J was trimmed by 3 bases and V by 5 bases; bases with no gene match: 12. This CDR3 region has 16 residues. CDR1 is SGHVS, CDR2 FQNEAQ, per germline. This chain's CDR3 is CASSPPPADRDYGYTF. For the CDR3, the DNA is TGTGCCAGCAGCCCCCCACCCGCAGACAGGGACTATGGCTACACCTTC.

The rearrangement uses TRBV5-1 and TRBJ1-1; 7 nucleotides agree with TRBD1. The CDR3 length is 15 residues. Per the germline V gene, CDR1 is SGHRS and CDR2 is YFSETQ. The V segment lost 4 bases and the J segment 3 bases; nucleotides outside the gene matches: 9. As DNA, the CDR3 is TGCGCCAGCAGCCCCCTGACAGGGAAGGACACTGAAGCTTTCTTT. Protein product: CASSPLTGKDTEAFF.

V gene TRBV5-4 combines with J gene TRBJ1-1; D may be TRBD1 (5 bases). V was trimmed by 5 bases and J by 0 bases, leaving 11 bases between them. Germline-derived CDR1 and CDR2 are SGHNT and YYREEE (reference sequence). The CDR3 is made up of 14 amino acids. The CDR3 sequence is CASRADSLNTEAFF. The CDR3 nucleotides are TGTGCCAGCAGAGCCGACAGTTTGAACACTGAAGCTTTCTTT.

The chain combines TRBV20-1 with TRBJ1-5; no reliable D call. Germline CDR1 DFQATT, CDR2 SNEGSKA (reference sequence). Trimming shortened V by 3 bases and J by 4 bases, and 10 bases separated the two germline ends. The CDR3 has 13 amino acids. DNA of the CDR3: TGCAGTGCTAGTCTCGAGCTTAATCAGCCCCAGCATTTT. This encodes CSASLELNQPQHF.